Reported below is one T cell receptor (beta chain). The antigen remains unidentified. This record comes from a study of blood T cells in healthy people across ages. The study's findings and limits: Any conclusive comparison of naive versus antigen-experienced cells was prevented by using unsorted PBMCs.

PBMCs were isolated at a quantity of at least 6.5 million per sample. A second PCR, run for about 7 to 12 cycles, used a sample-barcoded 5' primer plus a J-beta primer mix. One entry per CDR3 protein, called by TCRdb with MiXCR from the 5' RACE reads. The data contain approximately 1.5 million distinct CDR3 sequences, roughly 43% of them singletons. The CDR3 extends over 16 amino acids. CDR1 LGHNT and CDR2 FRNRAP come from the germline V gene. With 2 bases removed from V and 2 bases from J, the gap between germline ends came to 12 bases. The specimen sequenced was blood. The chain links TRBV12-5 to TRBJ2-2; D is perhaps TRBD1 or TRBD2 (5 bases each). The sequence was obtained from a woman between 18 and 30 years old in good health. The CDR3 bases are TGTGCTAGTGGTTTGATGGACGGGGCCAACACCGGGGAGCTGTTTTTT. It translates to CASGLMDGANTGELFF.